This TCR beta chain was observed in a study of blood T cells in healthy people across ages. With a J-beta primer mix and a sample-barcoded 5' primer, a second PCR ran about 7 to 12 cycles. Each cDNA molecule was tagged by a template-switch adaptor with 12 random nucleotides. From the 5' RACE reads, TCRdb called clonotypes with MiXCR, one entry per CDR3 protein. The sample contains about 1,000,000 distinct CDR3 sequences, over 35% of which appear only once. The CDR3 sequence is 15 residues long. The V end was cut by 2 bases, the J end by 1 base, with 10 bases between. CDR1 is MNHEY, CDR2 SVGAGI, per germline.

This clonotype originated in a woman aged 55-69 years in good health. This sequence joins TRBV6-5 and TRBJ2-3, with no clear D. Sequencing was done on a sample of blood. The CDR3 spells CASSYGLTGTDTQYF. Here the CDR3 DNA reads TGTGCCAGCAGTTACGGGCTGACGGGCACAGATACGCAGTATTTT.